The T cell receptor beta chain described here comes from a study of T cell clones after liver transplantation. Findings of the study overall: Graft donor-reactive T cells may have migrated into the graft rather than being deleted.

Assay: immunoSEQ multiplex PCR; the TCRdb copy retains only in-frame clones and omits some. The sample holds tens of thousands of clones; roughly 80% are singletons and the top ten take roughly a third. Regarding this clone: Its antigen remains unidentified.

Germline assignment: CDR1 SGDLS and CDR2 YYNGEE. CDR3 length: 14 amino acids. The V end was cut by 3 bases, the J end by 7 bases, with 11 bases between. The specimen comprised CD8+ T cells from blood, sampled approximately 54 months after liver transplant. The V and J genes are TRBV9 and TRBJ1-6, with D possibly TRBD1 on 5 matching bases. The source of this sequence is a human patient who received a liver transplant. A subset of T cells may come from the graft donor. This CDR3 reads CASSGGGGNSPLHF. Written as DNA, the CDR3 is TGTGCCAGCAGCGGGGGCGGAGGGAATTCACCCCTCCACTTT.